The 22 T cell receptor beta chains in this list originate from one sample, sequenced in a study of T cell responses to AZD1222 COVID-19 vaccine. Sequencing used immunoSEQ multiplex PCR; TCRdb keeps in-frame clones, though not all of them. This table holds around 130,000 clones, approximately 85% found once. Sample: peripheral blood, taken on day 0 of AZD1222 vaccination. The receptors stem from an adult in good health.

The rearrangement links TRBV7-9 to TRBJ1-1; D might be TRBD1 (5 bases). Germline V gene lookup returns CDR1 SEHNR and CDR2 FQNEAQ (reference sequence). The CDR3 contains 15 residues. Trimming took off 5 bases at V and 4 bases at J, with 17 bases between the two ends. CDR3 residues: CASSQTGDGGTEAFF. The CDR3 bases are TGTGCCAGCAGCCAAACGGGGGACGGGGGCACTGAAGCTTTCTTT.

The chain couples TRBV30 to TRBJ2-3, with a tentative D call TRBD2 (5 bases). V gave up 0 bases and J gave up 4 bases, with 14 bases separating them. The CDR3 has 15 residues. CDR1 is GTSNPN, CDR2 SVGIG, per germline (reference sequence). The CDR3: CAWSVHGMRSDTQYF. The CDR3 DNA follows: TGTGCCTGGAGTGTACACGGGATGAGGTCAGATACGCAGTATTTT.

The rearrangement joins TRBV5-1 to TRBJ2-3, with a possible D match to TRBD2 (6 bases). The CDR3 consists of 15 residues. In germline, CDR1 is SGHRS, CDR2 YFSETQ. The germline V and J ends were trimmed by 4 bases and 5 bases, with 17 bases remaining between them. Here the CDR3 DNA reads TGCGCCAGCAGCCCAAGGACTAAAGGTATAGATACGCAGTATTTT. It encodes CASSPRTKGIDTQYF.

J is TRBJ1-1 and V is TRBV30, with D possibly matching TRBD1 (6 bases). The CDR3 contains 14 residues. The ends were cut back, 2 bases at V and 2 bases at J, with 12 bases in the middle. CDR1 is GTSNPN and CDR2 is SVGIG in the germline V gene (reference sequence). This CDR3 reads CAWSSGTSNTEAFF. In DNA, the CDR3 is TGTGCCTGGAGTTCCGGGACAAGCAACACTGAAGCTTTCTTT.

The V and J genes are TRBV28 and TRBJ2-2; 12 bases fit TRBD2. Germline trimming cut 6 bases from V and 4 bases from J; bases unmatched to any gene: 6. Germline CDR1 and CDR2: MDHEN and SYDVKM. This CDR3 region has 16 residues. Here the CDR3 reads CASRPSGGASTGELFF. The CDR3 DNA reads as TGTGCCAGCAGACCTAGCGGGGGGGCGAGCACCGGGGAGCTGTTTTTT.

The chain uses TRBV6-1 and TRBJ1-2, with unresolved D. The CDR3 loop spans 14 amino acids. The V gene's germline CDR1 is MNHNS and CDR2 SASEGT. Trimming took off 8 bases at V and 2 bases at J, with 15 bases between the two ends. This CDR3 reads CASGTTGQNYGYTF. CDR3 bases: TGTGCCAGCGGTACGACCGGGCAGAACTATGGCTACACCTTC.

This clone was observed a few times. J is TRBJ2-7 and V is TRBV6-5, with TRBD2 matching 10 bases. Trimming cost V 0 bases and J 3 bases; bases outside gene matches: 5. This CDR3 region has 16 residues. CDR1 is MNHEY, CDR2 SVGAGI, per germline. The CDR3 loop reads CASSYSRTSGDYEQYF. The CDR3 bases are TGTGCCAGCAGTTACTCGAGGACTAGCGGAGACTACGAGCAGTACTTC.

J is TRBJ1-2 and V is TRBV2; TRBD1 agrees at 7 bases. CDR3 size: 15 residues. J lost 7 bases, V lost 3 bases, and 11 bases had no gene match. Germline loops: CDR1 SNHLY, CDR2 FYNNEI. CDR3 region: CASSEGWNRGGGYTF. The CDR3 DNA follows: TGTGCCAGCAGTGAGGGCTGGAACAGGGGTGGTGGCTACACCTTC.

V gene TRBV6-2 or TRBV6-3 combines with J gene TRBJ1-2, with a possible D match to TRBD1 (5 bases). Germline CDR1 reads MNHEY; CDR2 reads SVGEGT. This CDR3 comprises 17 residues. Between the trimmed V and J ends, which lost 6 bases and 5 bases, there was a span of 25 bases. CDR3 coding DNA: TGTGCCAGCAGCCGAGGGACGCCGATAGAAGGAGTATATGGCTACACCTTC. This codes for CASSRGTPIEGVYGYTF.

The chain is built from TRBV15 and TRBJ2-1, with D hard to call. The CDR3 consists of 13 residues. V lost 1 base to trimming and J lost 7 bases, with 8 bases between them. Germline CDR1 reads LNHNV; CDR2 reads YYDKDF (reference sequence). The chain's CDR3 is CATSRVLANEQFF. The CDR3 nucleotides are TGTGCCACCAGCAGAGTTTTGGCGAATGAGCAGTTCTTC.

V is TRBV10-3 and J is TRBJ2-7, with 7 positions matching TRBD2. Trimming took 4 bases from V and 0 from J; bases not matched to a gene: 6. Germline CDR1 reads ENHRY; CDR2 reads SYGVKD. The CDR3 has 15 residues. The CDR3 here is CAISGTSDTSYEQYF. Here the CDR3 DNA reads TGTGCCATCAGTGGTACTAGCGACACCTCCTACGAGCAGTACTTC.

The gene calls are TRBV2 and TRBJ2-7; 7 bases line up with TRBD1. V lost 6 bases to trimming and J lost 3 bases; unmatched junction nucleotides: 8. The CDR3 runs to 14 residues. Germline V gene lookup returns CDR1 SNHLY and CDR2 FYNNEI. This chain's CDR3 is CASRVRTGRYEQYF. CDR3 DNA: TGTGCCAGCAGGGTCCGGACAGGCCGCTACGAGCAGTACTTC.

The rearrangement uses TRBV3-1 (or the pseudogene TRBV3-2) and TRBJ2-2; 12 bases match TRBD1. Losses at the gene ends were 1 base for V and 6 bases for J; bases not matched to a gene: 18. Germline values: CDR1 LGHDT, CDR2 YNNKEL (reference sequence). There are 21 residues in the CDR3. CDR3 sequence: CASSQGWGTGGPETLPGELFF. In DNA, the CDR3 is TGTGCCAGCAGCCAAGGCTGGGGGACAGGGGGCCCTGAAACTTTACCCGGGGAGCTGTTTTTT.

This clone was detected only a few times. The chain has TRBV5-6 and TRBJ2-7; D possibly corresponds to TRBD1 (6 bases). This CDR3 contains 15 residues. V lost 0 bases to trimming and J lost 6 bases, with 16 bases between them. The germline gives CDR1 SGHDT, CDR2 YYEEEE. In nucleotides, the CDR3 is TGTGCCAGCAGCTTGGTCTGGCAGGGGTCTGGCGAGCAGTACTTC. This codes for CASSLVWQGSGEQYF. The full variable domain, its missing parts supplied by reference TRBV5-6 and TRBJ2-7, is DAGVTQSPTHLIKTRGQQVTLRCSPKSGHDTVSWYQQALGQGPQFIFQYYEEEERQRGNFPDRFSGHQFPNYSSELNVNALLLGDSALYLCASSLVWQGSGEQYFGPGTRLTVT.

The J gene is TRBJ2-7, the V gene TRBV7-2; D might be TRBD2 (6 bases). The CDR3 has 14 residues. Germline CDR1 reads SGHTA; CDR2 reads FQGNSA. Trimming removed 5 bases at V and 2 bases at J, with 13 bases between. As DNA, the CDR3 is TGTGCCAGCAGCCTAAAGGCGGGACCCTACGAGCAGTACTTC. As protein: CASSLKAGPYEQYF.

The chain employs TRBV30 and TRBJ1-5, with a possible D match to TRBD1 (6 bases). There are 13 residues in the CDR3. The germline CDR1 and CDR2 sequences are GTSNPN and SVGIG (reference sequence). Trimming took 5 bases from V and 9 from J, leaving 17 bases between them. The CDR3, as DNA: TGTGCCTGGGGCGGACAGTCGGCTGGGCCCCAGCATTTT. Amino acids: CAWGGQSAGPQHF.

The chain carries TRBV11-2 and TRBJ2-3; D ambiguous. The germline gives CDR1 SGHAT, CDR2 FQNNGV. Trimming took 1 base from V and 10 from J, leaving 9 bases between them. This CDR3 contains 12 residues. The CDR3 DNA sequence: TGTGCCAGCAGCTTAGTGGCGACTTCGCAGTATTTT. Translating it yields CASSLVATSQYF.

This chain links TRBV10-3 with TRBJ2-3; TRBD2 matches 12 bases. V shed 10 bases and J 1 base; nucleotides not matched to a gene: 6. This CDR3 has 15 residues. Germline CDR1 ENHRY, CDR2 SYGVKD. The CDR3 loop reads CATVRTSGGTDTQYF. The DNA for the CDR3 is TGTGCCACTGTACGGACTAGCGGGGGCACAGATACGCAGTATTTT.

The CDR3, as DNA: TGTGCCAGCAGGGTCCGCCAACTCAATGAGCAGTTCTTC. Its translation is CASRVRQLNEQFF. The chain uses TRBV6-5 and TRBJ2-1, with D unclear. In germline, CDR1 is MNHEY, CDR2 SVGAGI. The CDR3 contains 13 residues. V dropped 6 bases and J dropped 6 bases, with 12 bases sitting between them.

The chain recombines TRBV28 with TRBJ1-1; 8 bases fit TRBD1. V shed 6 bases and J 1 base; nucleotides not matched to a gene: 7. This CDR3 contains 15 residues. Per the germline V gene, CDR1 is MDHEN and CDR2 is SYDVKM. Here the CDR3 reads CASRQTGVENTEAFF. The CDR3 DNA reads as TGTGCCAGCAGACAGACAGGGGTGGAGAACACTGAAGCTTTCTTT.

CDR3 loop: CASSQGGAPYEQYF. In DNA, the CDR3 is TGTGCCAGCAGCCAAGGGGGGGCCCCTTACGAGCAGTACTTC. The chain couples TRBV3-1 (or the pseudogene TRBV3-2) to TRBJ2-7; D could derive from TRBD1 or TRBD2 (6 bases each). This CDR3 contains 14 residues. Trimming removed 1 base at V and 4 bases at J, with 11 bases between. Per germline, CDR1 LGHDT and CDR2 YNNKEL (reference sequence).

The chain carries TRBV27 and TRBJ1-6, with D perhaps TRBD1 (5 bases). Per germline, CDR1 MNHEY and CDR2 SMNVEV (reference sequence). The length of the CDR3 is 13 residues. Trimming pared 5 bases from V and 10 bases from J, leaving 12 bases between. The CDR3 is CASSRQGESPLHF. CDR3 DNA sequence: TGTGCCAGCAGTAGGCAAGGGGAATCACCCCTCCACTTT.